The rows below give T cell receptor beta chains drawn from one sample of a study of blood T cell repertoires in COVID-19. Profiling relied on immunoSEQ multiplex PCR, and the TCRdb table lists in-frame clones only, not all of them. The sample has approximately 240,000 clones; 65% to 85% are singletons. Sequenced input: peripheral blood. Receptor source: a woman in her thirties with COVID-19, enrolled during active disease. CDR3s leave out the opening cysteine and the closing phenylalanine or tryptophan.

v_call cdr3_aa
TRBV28 ASSLGLDQETQY
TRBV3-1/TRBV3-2 ASRRSGGPQETQY
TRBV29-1 SVVGRLGSYEQY
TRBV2 ASRRTGDAYSNQPQH
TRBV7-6 ASSLLVGAAAIDTQY
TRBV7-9 ASSRLASGVTDTQY
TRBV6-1 ASSEGTGSETQY
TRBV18 ASSPMGGDTGELF
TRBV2 ASSQGGGNQPQH
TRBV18 ASSPDRGNLHYGYT
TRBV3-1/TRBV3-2 ASSLGRPPSYEQY
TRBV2 ASKRVRNGNTIY
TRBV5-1 ASRGGGTLVETQY
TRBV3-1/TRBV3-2 ASSQESKWPFHNEQF
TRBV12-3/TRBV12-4 ASSTPRGGEQF
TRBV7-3 ASSPTGQASYNEQF
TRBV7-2 ASSLNRGPGQPQH
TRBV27 ASGLAVAYEQY
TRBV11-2 ASSSPGGTPEAF